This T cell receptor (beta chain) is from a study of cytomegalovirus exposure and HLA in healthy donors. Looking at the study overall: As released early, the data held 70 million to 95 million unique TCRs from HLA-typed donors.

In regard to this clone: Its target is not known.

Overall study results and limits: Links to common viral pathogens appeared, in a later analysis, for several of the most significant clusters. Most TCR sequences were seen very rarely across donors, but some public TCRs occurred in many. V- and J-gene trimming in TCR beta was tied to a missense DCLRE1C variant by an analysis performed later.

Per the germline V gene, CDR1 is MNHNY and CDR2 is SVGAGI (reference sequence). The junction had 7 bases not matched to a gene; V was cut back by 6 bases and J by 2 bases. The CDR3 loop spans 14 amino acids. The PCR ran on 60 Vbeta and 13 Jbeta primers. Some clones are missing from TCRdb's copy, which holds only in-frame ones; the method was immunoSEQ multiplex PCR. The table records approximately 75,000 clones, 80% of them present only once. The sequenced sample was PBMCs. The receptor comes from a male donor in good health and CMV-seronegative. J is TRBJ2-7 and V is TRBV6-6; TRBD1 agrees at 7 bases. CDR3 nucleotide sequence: TGTGCCAGCAGGAAAGGGACAGAGGCCTACGAGCAGTACTTC. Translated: CASRKGTEAYEQYF.